What follows are 20 T cell receptor beta chains derived from one specimen sequenced in a study of metastatic and nonmetastatic thyroid tumors. TCRdb called clones again from the PCR reads with MiXCR. The sample has some 35,000 clones; about 26% are singletons. Every patient was untreated before thyroid surgery. Material: blood. Receptor source: a male donor with papillary thyroid cancer or a benign thyroid nodule (not recorded which). Some clones in this sample may be carry-over from other donors' samples.

This clone is a singleton in its sample. The V gene is TRBV7-9, the J gene TRBJ1-4; a weak D match, TRBD1 (5 bases). The germline CDR1 and CDR2 sequences are SEHNR and FQNEAQ (reference sequence). Trimming left V 3 bases short and J 4 bases short, with 9 bases between. CDR3 length: 14 residues. This chain's CDR3 is CASSLETVNEKLFF. In DNA, the CDR3 is TGTGCCAGCAGCTTGGAGACAGTTAATGAAAAACTGTTTTTT.

The V call is TRBV19, the J call TRBJ1-2; 7 bases map to TRBD1. The V gene's germline CDR1 is LNHDA and CDR2 SQIVND (reference sequence). The CDR3 extends over 14 amino acids. V lost 3 bases and J lost 4; bases outside the gene matches: 5. CDR3 region: CASSILAGGYGYTF. The CDR3 nucleotides are TGTGCCAGTAGTATCCTGGCAGGGGGCTATGGCTACACCTTC.

This clone was detected a few times. V and J are TRBV20-1 and TRBJ1-2; 7 bases match TRBD1. With 1 base clipped from V and 4 bases from J, the junction kept 12 bases outside the gene matches. The CDR3 consists of 16 residues. Germline V gene data show CDR1 as DFQATT and CDR2 as SNEGSKA (reference sequence). The CDR3 loop is CSARVTRQGAIYGYTF. CDR3 DNA: TGCAGTGCTAGAGTTACTAGACAGGGAGCGATCTATGGCTACACCTTC.

Many counts were recorded for this clone. The V and J genes are TRBV13 and TRBJ2-3; D gene ambiguous. V was cut by 0 bases and J by 2 bases, with 6 bases left in between. The germline V gene encodes CDR1 PRHDT and CDR2 FYEKMQ (reference sequence). The CDR3 contains 14 residues. The CDR3 loop is CASSLGQATDTQYF. CDR3 DNA sequence: TGTGCCAGCAGCTTAGGGCAAGCCACAGATACGCAGTATTTT. Drawing the rest from reference TRBV13 and TRBJ2-3, the complete variable domain is AAGVIQSPRHLIKEKRETATLKCYPIPRHDTVYWYQQGPGQDPQFLISFYEKMQSDKGSIPDRFSAQQFSDYHSELNMSSLELGDSALYFCASSLGQATDTQYFGPGTRLTVL.

The J gene is TRBJ2-2, the V gene TRBV18, with D uncertain. The CDR3 length is 13 residues. Deletions cut 3 bases from V and 8 bases from J, with 10 bases between. From germline, CDR1 is KGHSH and CDR2 LQKENI. The CDR3 loop reads CASSPSGLGELFF. CDR3 nucleotide sequence: TGTGCCAGCTCACCCTCCGGTCTGGGGGAGCTGTTTTTT.

The V call is TRBV20-1, the J call TRBJ2-3; 9 bases line up with TRBD1. V gave up 1 base and J gave up 2 bases; unmatched junction bases: 4. Germline assignment: CDR1 DFQATT and CDR2 SNEGSKA (reference sequence). The CDR3 spans 15 residues. CDR3 region: CSARAGTGNTDTQYF. The CDR3 coding sequence is TGCAGTGCTAGAGCCGGGACAGGGAACACAGATACGCAGTATTTT.

This clone qualifies as medium-sized. The chain combines TRBV6-1 with TRBJ1-2; D gene unclear. Germline lookup yields CDR1 MNHNS and CDR2 SASEGT. The CDR3 is made up of 13 amino acids. Trimming removed 2 bases from V and 4 bases from J, with 8 bases in between. The CDR3 is CASSELESYGYTF. The CDR3 DNA reads as TGTGCCAGCAGTGAACTCGAGAGCTATGGCTACACCTTC.

The J gene is TRBJ1-2, the V gene TRBV20-1; maybe TRBD1 (6 bases). CDR3 size: 14 residues. CDR1 is DFQATT and CDR2 is SNEGSKA in the germline V gene (reference sequence). V lost 6 bases, J lost 3 bases, and 17 bases lay in between. CDR3 sequence reads: CSAPGGGADYGYTF. CDR3 coding DNA: TGCAGTGCCCCTGGGGGGGGCGCGGACTATGGCTACACCTTC.

The rearrangement uses TRBV6-2 or TRBV6-3 and TRBJ2-5; D is uncertain. Trimming removed 7 bases from V and 0 bases from J, with 18 bases in between. Germline CDR1 is MNHEY and CDR2 is SVGEGT. The CDR3 consists of 16 residues. The CDR3 sequence: CASTPRGGPNQETQYF. The DNA of the CDR3 is TGTGCCAGCACCCCGCGTGGCGGACCAAACCAAGAGACCCAGTACTTC.

J is TRBJ2-7 and V is TRBV20-1; D is possibly TRBD2 (6 bases). The CDR3 runs to 14 residues. The germline gives CDR1 DFQATT, CDR2 SNEGSKA (reference sequence). Trimming took 0 bases from V and 6 from J, leaving 15 bases between them. This chain's CDR3 is CSARDGSGLGEQYF. CDR3 coding DNA: TGCAGTGCTAGAGATGGGAGCGGGTTGGGCGAGCAGTACTTC.

The chain uses TRBV6-2 or TRBV6-3 and TRBJ2-7; TRBD1 aligns across 7 bases. The trim removed 8 bases at V and 4 bases at J, leaving 8 bases unmatched. Germline assignment: CDR1 MNHEY and CDR2 SVGEGT. This CDR3 contains 13 residues. Written as DNA, the CDR3 is TGTGCCAGCCAAAGACAGGGTGGATACGAGCAGTACTTC. Protein sequence: CASQRQGGYEQYF.

By sample fraction, this clone is medium-sized. The V call is TRBV5-1, the J call TRBJ1-1, with 9 bases identical to TRBD1. The CDR3 consists of 18 residues. Germline values: CDR1 SGHRS, CDR2 YFSETQ. V gave up 4 bases and J gave up 0 bases; unmatched junction bases: 13. CDR3 in amino acids: CASSRGDRGVRMNTEAFF. CDR3 nucleotides: TGCGCCAGCAGCAGGGGCGACAGGGGGGTAAGGATGAACACTGAAGCTTTCTTT.

The chain links TRBV6-4 to TRBJ2-6; 9 bases line up with TRBD2. Germline V gives CDR1 MRHNA, CDR2 SNTAGT. The CDR3 is 16 residues long. V shed 0 bases and J 3 bases; nucleotides not matched to a gene: 0. CDR3 region: CASSDSSGSGANVLTF. As DNA, the CDR3 is TGTGCCAGCAGTGACTCTAGCGGGAGTGGGGCCAACGTCCTGACTTTC.

This chain connects TRBV20-1 to TRBJ1-2; 8 bases map to TRBD1. The CDR3 loop spans 16 amino acids. CDR1 and CDR2 from the germline V gene are DFQATT and SNEGSKA (reference sequence). Unmatched junction bases numbered 14, after V lost 0 bases and J lost 8 bases. DNA for the CDR3: TGCAGTGCTAGAGATGGTTCTATAACAGGGGGAGACGGCTACACCTTC. This codes for CSARDGSITGGDGYTF.

By its share, this clone is medium-sized. The gene calls are TRBV12-3 or TRBV12-4 and TRBJ2-7; the D is unclear. The ends were cut back, 6 bases at V and 6 bases at J, with 15 bases in the middle. The CDR3 spans 13 residues. CDR3 residues: CASSHSAWVEQYF. The CDR3 nucleotides read TGTGCCAGCAGCCACAGTGCGTGGGTCGAGCAGTACTTC.

V usage is TRBV18 and J usage is TRBJ1-1; 10 nucleotides agree with TRBD1. The length of the CDR3 is 16 residues. J gave up 8 bases and V 1 base, and 10 bases lay outside the gene matches. CDR1 is KGHSH, CDR2 LQKENI, per germline. CDR3 sequence reads: CASSPQGDRGLREAFF. CDR3 nucleotide sequence: TGTGCCAGCTCACCACAGGGGGACAGGGGCCTGAGGGAAGCTTTCTTT.

This clone has more than one count but fewer than ten. The chain recombines TRBV6-2 or TRBV6-3 with TRBJ2-7; D is unclear. With 2 bases removed from V and 2 bases from J, the gap between germline ends came to 10 bases. This CDR3 is 14 amino acids long. Germline lookup yields CDR1 MNHEY and CDR2 SVGEGT. The CDR3 protein is CASSYRSSPYEQYF. As DNA, the CDR3 is TGTGCCAGCAGTTACCGATCAAGCCCCTACGAGCAGTACTTC.

The chain employs TRBV20-1 and TRBJ2-7, with 7 bases that match TRBD2. J lost 6 bases, V lost 3 bases, and 11 bases had no gene match. The V gene's germline CDR1 is DFQATT and CDR2 SNEGSKA (reference sequence). The CDR3 consists of 14 residues. CDR3 in DNA: TGCAGTGCTAGGGAGTGGGGAGGGCCTGGCGAGCAGTACTTC. Translating it yields CSAREWGGPGEQYF.

J is TRBJ2-1 and V is TRBV5-1; 8 positions agree with TRBD2. Unmatched junction bases numbered 9, after V lost 3 bases and J lost 7 bases. The length of the CDR3 is 15 residues. The germline V gene has CDR1 SGHRS and CDR2 YFSETQ. This chain's CDR3 is CASSYQAGEENEQFF. CDR3 sequence (DNA): TGCGCCAGCAGCTATCAAGCGGGAGAGGAAAATGAGCAGTTCTTC.

This clone has just one count. J is TRBJ1-2 and V is TRBV5-1, with 7 bases that match TRBD1. The CDR3 is 16 residues long. J was trimmed by 1 base and V by 9 bases; bases with no gene match: 15. Per the germline V gene, CDR1 is SGHRS and CDR2 is YFSETQ. CDR3 region: CATPPRTGALNYGYTF. CDR3 nucleotide sequence: TGCGCCACCCCCCCGCGAACAGGGGCCCTTAACTATGGCTACACCTTC.